This TCR beta chain was recorded in a study of regulatory T cells in long-lasting Graves disease. Sequencing libraries for TCR beta were prepared with iRepertoire HTBI primers and Arm-PCR of CDR3 regions. As processed by the authors: Gene usage covered 55 to 70 TRBV and 14 to 15 TRBJ segments. TCRdb itself ran the multiplex PCR reads through MiXCR, one entry per CDR3 protein. TCRdb, rather than the study authors, made the V and J calls. The sample includes about 220,000 distinct CDR3 sequences, approximately 18% of them seen just once. The germline V gene has CDR1 MGHRA and CDR2 YSYEKL. The CDR3 is 13 amino acids. Trimming took 3 bases from V and 5 from J, leaving 11 bases between them. This clonotype was recorded a few times. The sample's time point: newly diagnosed GD, antithyroid drugs for less than 3 months. There was RNA extracted from PBMCs, and the TCR library was made from it. These same data were also listed under a study on T cells in Graves' hyperthyroidism and ophthalmopathy. Per that study: Stable Graves' hyperthyroidism meant no ophthalmopathy progression within 18 months. Not enrolled were patients with uncontrolled infection, other autoimmune disease, pregnancy or lactation. First-round RT-PCR targeting the TCR CDR3 was performed with the HTBI primer set.

The rearrangement uses TRBV4-1 and TRBJ2-7, with D unresolved. The sample was peripheral blood mononuclear cells (PBMCs), taken at new diagnosis, from a patient treated with antithyroid drugs. This TCR was sampled from a woman in her thirties with Graves disease. CDR3 nucleotide sequence: TGCGCCAGCAGCCAGTCAGGATTCGACGAGCAGTACTTC. Protein sequence: CASSQSGFDEQYF.